This TCR beta chain originates from a study of early T cells in non-severe SARS-CoV-2 infection. Across the whole study: Unpaired chains resulted from sequencing bulk RNA of unsorted whole blood.

Germline V lookup: CDR1 SGHRS, CDR2 YFSETQ. The CDR3 has 18 amino acids. Germline trimming cut 4 bases from V and 2 bases from J; bases unmatched to any gene: 13. This clonotype was observed many times. Each CDR3 protein is one row after TCRdb ran MiXCR on the 5' RACE reads. This table holds 64,000 or so distinct CDR3 sequences, less than 15% found once. The TCR sequence derives from an adult who was a healthcare worker with PCR-confirmed SARS-CoV-2 infection or an uninfected control (not recorded which). The sequenced sample was whole blood. The chain couples TRBV5-1 to TRBJ2-2; 8 nucleotides agree with TRBD1. The CDR3 sequence is CASSADSSGTGNTGELFF. CDR3 in DNA: TGCGCCAGCAGCGCAGACAGCTCCGGGACAGGAAACACCGGGGAGCTGTTTTTT. The entire variable domain, with the rest obtained from reference TRBV5-1 and TRBJ2-2, is as follows: KAGVTQTPRYLIKTRGQQVTLSCSPISGHRSVSWYQQTPGQGLQFLFEYFSETQRNKGNFPGRFSGRQFSNSRSEMNVSTLELGDSALYLCASSADSSGTGNTGELFFGEGSRLTVL.